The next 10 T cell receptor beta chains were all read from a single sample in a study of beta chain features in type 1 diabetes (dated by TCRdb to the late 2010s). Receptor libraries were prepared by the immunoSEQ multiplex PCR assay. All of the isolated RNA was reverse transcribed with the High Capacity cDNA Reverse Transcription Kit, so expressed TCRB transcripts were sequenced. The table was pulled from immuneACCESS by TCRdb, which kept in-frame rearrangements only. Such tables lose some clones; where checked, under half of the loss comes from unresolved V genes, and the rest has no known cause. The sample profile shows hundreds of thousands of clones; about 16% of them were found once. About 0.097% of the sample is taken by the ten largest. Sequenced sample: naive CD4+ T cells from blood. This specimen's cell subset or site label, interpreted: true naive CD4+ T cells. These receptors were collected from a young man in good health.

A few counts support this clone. CDR3 sequence: CASSLESIGYNEQFF. DNA for the CDR3: TGTGCCAGCAGCTTAGAGTCTATAGGCTACAATGAGCAGTTCTTC. The J gene is TRBJ2-1, the V gene TRBV7-3; D gene unclear. The CDR3 length is 15 residues. The germline CDR1 and CDR2 sequences are SGHTA and FQGTGA. V lost 2 bases and J lost 3, with 11 bases in between.

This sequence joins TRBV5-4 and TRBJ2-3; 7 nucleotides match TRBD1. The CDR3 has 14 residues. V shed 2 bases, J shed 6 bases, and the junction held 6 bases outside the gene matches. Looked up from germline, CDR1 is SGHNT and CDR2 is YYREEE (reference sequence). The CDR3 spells CASSFDDRADTQYF. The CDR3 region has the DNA TGTGCCAGCAGCTTTGACGACAGGGCTGATACGCAGTATTTT.

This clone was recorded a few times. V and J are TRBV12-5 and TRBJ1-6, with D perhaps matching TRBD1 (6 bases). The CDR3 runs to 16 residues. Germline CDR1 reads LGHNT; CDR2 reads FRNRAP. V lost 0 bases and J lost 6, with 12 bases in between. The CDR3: CASGLVVGGGNSPLHF. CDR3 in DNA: TGTGCTAGTGGTTTGGTAGTGGGGGGCGGTAATTCACCCCTCCACTTT.

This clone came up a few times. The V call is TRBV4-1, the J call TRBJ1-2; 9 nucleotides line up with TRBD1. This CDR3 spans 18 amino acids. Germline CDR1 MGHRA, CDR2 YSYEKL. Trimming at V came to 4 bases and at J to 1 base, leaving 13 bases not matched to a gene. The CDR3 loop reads CASSRIGQGSSLNYGYTF. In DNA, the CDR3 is TGCGCCAGCAGCCGCATTGGACAGGGGTCTTCCCTTAACTATGGCTACACCTTC.

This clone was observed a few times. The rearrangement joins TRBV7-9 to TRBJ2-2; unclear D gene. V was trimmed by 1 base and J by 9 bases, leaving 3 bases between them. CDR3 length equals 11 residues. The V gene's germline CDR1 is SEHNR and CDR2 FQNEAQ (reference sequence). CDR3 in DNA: TGTGCCAGCAGCTTAGTCTGGGAGCTGTTTTTT. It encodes CASSLVWELFF.

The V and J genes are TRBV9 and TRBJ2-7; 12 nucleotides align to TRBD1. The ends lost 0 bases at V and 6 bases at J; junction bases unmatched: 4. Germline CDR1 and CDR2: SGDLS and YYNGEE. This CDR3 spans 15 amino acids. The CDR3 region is CASSVDGTGGGEQYF. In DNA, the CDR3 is TGTGCCAGCAGCGTAGACGGGACAGGGGGCGGCGAGCAGTACTTC.

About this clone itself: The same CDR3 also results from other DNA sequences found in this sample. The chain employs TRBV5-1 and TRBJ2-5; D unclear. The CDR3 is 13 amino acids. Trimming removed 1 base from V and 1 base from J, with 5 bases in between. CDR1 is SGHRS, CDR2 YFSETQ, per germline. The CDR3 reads CASSLRPQETQYF. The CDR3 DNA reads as TGCGCCAGCAGCTTGCGGCCCCAAGAGACCCAGTACTTC.

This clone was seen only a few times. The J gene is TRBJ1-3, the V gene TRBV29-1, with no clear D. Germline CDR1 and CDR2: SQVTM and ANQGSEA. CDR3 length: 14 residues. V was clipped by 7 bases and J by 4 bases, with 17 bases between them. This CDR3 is CSAAWGTGGNTIYF. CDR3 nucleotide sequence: TGCAGCGCTGCGTGGGGAACCGGGGGAAACACCATATATTTT. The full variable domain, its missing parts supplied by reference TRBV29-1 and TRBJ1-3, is SAVISQKPSRDICQRGTSLTIQCQVDSQVTMMFWYRQQPGQSLTLIATANQGSEATYESGFVIDKFPISRPNLTFSTLTVSNMSPEDSSIYLCSAAWGTGGNTIYFGEGSWLTVV.

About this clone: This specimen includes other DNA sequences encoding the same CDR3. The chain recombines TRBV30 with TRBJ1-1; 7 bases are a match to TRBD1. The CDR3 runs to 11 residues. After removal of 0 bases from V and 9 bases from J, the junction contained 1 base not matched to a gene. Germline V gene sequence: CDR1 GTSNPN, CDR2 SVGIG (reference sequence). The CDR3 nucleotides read TGTGCCTGGAGTGTAGGGGGCCAAGCTTTCTTT. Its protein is CAWSVGGQAFF.

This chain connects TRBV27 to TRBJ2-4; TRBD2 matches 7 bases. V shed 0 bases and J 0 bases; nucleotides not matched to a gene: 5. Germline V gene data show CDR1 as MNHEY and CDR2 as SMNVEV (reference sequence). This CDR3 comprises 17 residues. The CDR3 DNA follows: TGTGCCAGCAGTTTATCGGCAGGGAGGGTAGCCAAAAACATTCAGTACTTC. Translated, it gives CASSLSAGRVAKNIQYF.